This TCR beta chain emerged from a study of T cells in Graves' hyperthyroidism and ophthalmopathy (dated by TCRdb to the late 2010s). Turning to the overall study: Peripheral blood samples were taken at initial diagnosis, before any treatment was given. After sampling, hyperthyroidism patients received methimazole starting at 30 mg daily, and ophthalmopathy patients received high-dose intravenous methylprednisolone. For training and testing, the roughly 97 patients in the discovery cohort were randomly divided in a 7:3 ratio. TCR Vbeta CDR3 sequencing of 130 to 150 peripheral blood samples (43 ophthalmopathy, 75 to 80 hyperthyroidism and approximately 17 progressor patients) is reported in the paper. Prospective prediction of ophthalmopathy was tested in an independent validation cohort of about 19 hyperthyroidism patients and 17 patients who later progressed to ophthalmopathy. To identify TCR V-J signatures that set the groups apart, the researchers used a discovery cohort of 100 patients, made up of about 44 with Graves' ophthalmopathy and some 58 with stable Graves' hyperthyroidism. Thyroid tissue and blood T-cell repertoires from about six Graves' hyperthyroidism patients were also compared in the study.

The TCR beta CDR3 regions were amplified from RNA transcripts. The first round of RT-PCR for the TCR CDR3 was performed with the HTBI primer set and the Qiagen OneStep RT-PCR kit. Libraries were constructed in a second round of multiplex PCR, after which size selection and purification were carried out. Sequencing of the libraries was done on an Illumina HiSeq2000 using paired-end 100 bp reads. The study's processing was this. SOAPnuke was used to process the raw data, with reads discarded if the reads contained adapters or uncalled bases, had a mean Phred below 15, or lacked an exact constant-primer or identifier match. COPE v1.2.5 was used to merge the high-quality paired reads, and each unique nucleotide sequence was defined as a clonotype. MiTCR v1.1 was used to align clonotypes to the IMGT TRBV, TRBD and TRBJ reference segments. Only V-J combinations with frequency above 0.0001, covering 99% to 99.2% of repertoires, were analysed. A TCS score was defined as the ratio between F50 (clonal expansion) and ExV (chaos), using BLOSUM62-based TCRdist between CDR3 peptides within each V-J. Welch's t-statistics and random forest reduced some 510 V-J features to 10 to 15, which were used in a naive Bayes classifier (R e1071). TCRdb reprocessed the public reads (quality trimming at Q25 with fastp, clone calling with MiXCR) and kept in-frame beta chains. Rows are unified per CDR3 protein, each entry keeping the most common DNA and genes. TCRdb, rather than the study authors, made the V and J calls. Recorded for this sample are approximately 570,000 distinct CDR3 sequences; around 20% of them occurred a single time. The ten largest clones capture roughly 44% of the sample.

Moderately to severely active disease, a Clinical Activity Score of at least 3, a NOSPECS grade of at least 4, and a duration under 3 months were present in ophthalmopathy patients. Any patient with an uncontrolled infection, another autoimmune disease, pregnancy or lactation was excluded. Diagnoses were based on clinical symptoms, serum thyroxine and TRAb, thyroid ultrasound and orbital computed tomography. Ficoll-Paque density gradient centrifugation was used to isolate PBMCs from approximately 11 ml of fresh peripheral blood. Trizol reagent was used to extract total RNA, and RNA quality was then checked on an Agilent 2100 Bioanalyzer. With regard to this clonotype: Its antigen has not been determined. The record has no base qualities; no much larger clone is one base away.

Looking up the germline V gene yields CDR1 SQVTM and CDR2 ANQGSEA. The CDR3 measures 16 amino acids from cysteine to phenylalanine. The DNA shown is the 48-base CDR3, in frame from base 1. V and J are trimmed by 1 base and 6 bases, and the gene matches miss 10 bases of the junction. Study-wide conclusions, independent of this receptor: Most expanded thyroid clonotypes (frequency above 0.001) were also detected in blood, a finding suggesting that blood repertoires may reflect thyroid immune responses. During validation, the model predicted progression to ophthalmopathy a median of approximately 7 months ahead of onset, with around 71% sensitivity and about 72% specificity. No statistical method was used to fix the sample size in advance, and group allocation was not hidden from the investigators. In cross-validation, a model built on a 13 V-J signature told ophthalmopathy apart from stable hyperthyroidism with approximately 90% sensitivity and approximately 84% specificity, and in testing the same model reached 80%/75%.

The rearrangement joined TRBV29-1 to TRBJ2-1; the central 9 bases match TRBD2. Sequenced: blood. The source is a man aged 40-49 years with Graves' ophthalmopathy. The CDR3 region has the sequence CSVEAKRGARFNEQFF. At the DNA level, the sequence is TGCAGCGTTGAAGCGAAGCGGGGGGCCCGATTCAATGAGCAGTTCTTC.